The 25 T cell receptor beta chains below come from one sample, sequenced in a study of shared clonotypes between healthy human individuals. The protocol was immunoSEQ multiplex PCR, while the TCRdb copy is restricted to in-frame clones and leaves out a portion. This sample carries about 1,500,000 clones, around 97% of them seen once, and the ten largest clones take approximately 1%. Sequencing used naive CD4+ T cells sorted from blood. Subset defined: CD45RA+ positively selected. The receptor set was obtained from a man aged 25 to 45 in good health.

This chain uses TRBV6-4 with TRBJ2-7; D is unclear. This CDR3 has 13 residues. The V end was cut by 6 bases, the J end by 2 bases, with 11 bases between. The germline CDR1 and CDR2 sequences are MRHNA and SNTAGT. The CDR3 reads CASSGTDPYEQYF. CDR3 nucleotide sequence: TGTGCCAGCAGCGGAACGGACCCCTACGAGCAGTACTTC.

V gene TRBV6-6 combines with J gene TRBJ2-6, with D perhaps being TRBD1 or TRBD2 (5 bases each). The CDR3 is 16 amino acids. Germline CDR1 reads MNHNY; CDR2 reads SVGAGI (reference sequence). V was trimmed by 0 bases and J by 1 base, leaving 7 bases between them. CDR3 protein: CASSYSRGSGANVLTF. The CDR3 region has the DNA TGTGCCAGCAGTTACTCGAGGGGTTCTGGGGCCAACGTCCTGACTTTC.

J is TRBJ2-5 and V is TRBV5-1; D is unresolved. V was clipped by 4 bases and J by 0 bases, with 4 bases between them. Germline CDR1 SGHRS, CDR2 YFSETQ. The CDR3 runs to 12 residues. The CDR3 nucleotides are TGCGCCAGCAGCACCTACCAAGAGACCCAGTACTTC. It codes for CASSTYQETQYF.

The chain links TRBV19 to TRBJ1-5; D is ambiguous. Looked up from germline, CDR1 is LNHDA and CDR2 is SQIVND (reference sequence). This CDR3 comprises 13 residues. V was cut by 6 bases and J by 11 bases, with 17 bases left in between. CDR3 amino acids: CASSPDGRRAQHF. CDR3 nucleotide sequence: TGTGCCAGTAGCCCGGACGGGAGGCGGGCCCAGCATTTT.

The CDR3 sequence is CASRDRPTYNEQFF. CDR3 bases: TGTGCCAGCAGGGATAGGCCTACCTACAATGAGCAGTTCTTC. This sequence joins TRBV28 and TRBJ2-1; D unclear. Per the germline V gene, CDR1 is MDHEN and CDR2 is SYDVKM. The ends were cut back, 6 bases at V and 2 bases at J, with 11 bases in the middle. CDR3 length equals 14 residues.

The chain recombines TRBV28 with TRBJ1-1; 7 bases are shared with TRBD1. The CDR3 contains 14 residues. The V and J ends lost 6 bases and 1 base, in that order; junction bases with no gene match: 5. Germline V gene lookup returns CDR1 MDHEN and CDR2 SYDVKM. The CDR3, as DNA: TGTGCCAGCAGGACTGACAGGGCGAACACTGAAGCTTTCTTT. Translation: CASRTDRANTEAFF.

The J gene is TRBJ2-1, the V gene TRBV4-1, with TRBD1 matching over 7 bases. V shed 2 bases, J shed 7 bases, and the junction held 2 bases outside the gene matches. The germline CDR1 and CDR2 sequences are MGHRA and YSYEKL. The CDR3 spans 13 residues. Here the CDR3 DNA reads TGCGCCAGCAGCCAACCAGGGGGAAATGAGCAGTTCTTC. Translated, it gives CASSQPGGNEQFF.

The chain combines TRBV5-1 with TRBJ1-2; D remains ambiguous. Germline V lookup: CDR1 SGHRS, CDR2 YFSETQ. This CDR3 comprises 14 residues. Deletions cut 5 bases from V and 3 bases from J, with 14 bases between. The CDR3 nucleotides are TGCGCCAGCAGTTACTTAAGTCTAGACTATGGCTACACCTTC. Translating it yields CASSYLSLDYGYTF.

This sequence joins TRBV11-2 and TRBJ2-1; D call uncertain. V was trimmed by 3 bases and J by 8 bases, leaving 11 bases between them. Germline lookup yields CDR1 SGHAT and CDR2 FQNNGV. This CDR3 is 13 amino acids long. CDR3 sequence: CASSFRVVDEQFF. The CDR3 DNA sequence: TGTGCCAGCAGCTTCCGCGTAGTGGATGAGCAGTTCTTC.

The chain recombines TRBV27 with TRBJ2-3, with 9 bases aligning to TRBD2. Trimming took 5 bases from V and 0 from J; bases not matched to a gene: 9. The CDR3 runs 17 residues. Germline V gives CDR1 MNHEY, CDR2 SMNVEV (reference sequence). CDR3 bases: TGTGCCAGCAGTCTCCTCCGACTAGCGGATAGCACAGATACGCAGTATTTT. As protein: CASSLLRLADSTDTQYF.

The chain is built from TRBV7-9 and TRBJ2-3; no definite D call. Deletions cut 5 bases from V and 0 bases from J, with 12 bases between. The CDR3 covers 15 residues. In germline, CDR1 is SEHNR, CDR2 FQNEAQ (reference sequence). The CDR3 region is CASSPWRTSTDTQYF. The CDR3 nucleotides read TGTGCCAGCAGCCCCTGGCGAACTAGCACAGATACGCAGTATTTT.

The rearrangement uses TRBV28 and TRBJ2-1, with 9 bases lining up with TRBD2. The germline V gene encodes CDR1 MDHEN and CDR2 SYDVKM. V was clipped by 6 bases and J by 6 bases; unmatched bases: 6. The CDR3 is made up of 14 amino acids. The CDR3 DNA is TGTGCCAGCAGATTTAGCGGGAGAGGCAATGAGCAGTTCTTC. Translation gives CASRFSGRGNEQFF.

J is TRBJ2-3 and V is TRBV28; D not resolved. Germline V lookup: CDR1 MDHEN, CDR2 SYDVKM. V shed 7 bases and J shed 1 base, with 12 bases lying between them. The CDR3 has 14 residues. Written as DNA, the CDR3 is TGTGCCAGCACCCCTGGCGGCCGCACAGATACGCAGTATTTT. The encoded protein is CASTPGGRTDTQYF.

The chain has TRBV20-1 and TRBJ2-3; no clear D gene. V was shortened by 5 bases and J by 14 bases, with 14 bases between the two germline ends. The CDR3 is 10 amino acids. CDR1 is DFQATT and CDR2 is SNEGSKA in the germline V gene (reference sequence). The CDR3 coding sequence is TGCAGTGCTCCCCTGGCTTTTCGGTATTTT. Protein: CSAPLAFRYF.

This sequence joins TRBV27 and TRBJ2-5; 7 nucleotides agree with TRBD1. V dropped 5 bases and J dropped 5; count of bases not matched to a gene: 8. This CDR3 region has 14 residues. Germline values: CDR1 MNHEY, CDR2 SMNVEV (reference sequence). The DNA of the CDR3 is TGTGCCAGCAGTAGGGGGCTGTCCAAGGAGACCCAGTACTTC. Translated, it gives CASSRGLSKETQYF.

The chain links TRBV6-1 to TRBJ2-7; possibly TRBD2 for D (6 bases). Germline-derived CDR1 and CDR2 are MNHNS and SASEGT. The germline V and J ends were trimmed by 11 bases and 4 bases, with 24 bases remaining between them. The CDR3 covers 15 residues. Here the CDR3 reads CAGGKGSGGVYEQYF. CDR3 DNA: TGTGCCGGGGGGAAGGGGAGCGGAGGAGTATACGAGCAGTACTTC.

The DNA of the CDR3 is TGTGCCAGCAGCTATCCCTGGGGAGGGGCTTTCTTT. It translates to CASSYPWGGAFF. V and J are TRBV7-2 and TRBJ1-1, with D hard to call. Between the trimmed V and J ends, which lost 4 bases and 11 bases, there was a span of 14 bases. This CDR3 contains 12 residues. From germline, CDR1 is SGHTA and CDR2 FQGNSA.

The chain uses TRBV15 and TRBJ1-1; D remains ambiguous. This CDR3 is built from 13 residues. Trimming removed 3 bases at V and 5 bases at J, with 10 bases between. CDR1 LNHNV and CDR2 YYDKDF come from the germline V gene (reference sequence). Here the CDR3 DNA reads TGTGCCACCAGCAGCGCGGACGTGACTGAAGCTTTCTTT. Protein product: CATSSADVTEAFF.

The V and J genes are TRBV9 and TRBJ1-4, with D maybe TRBD1 (6 bases). The CDR3 runs 16 residues. Germline CDR1 is SGDLS and CDR2 is YYNGEE. V lost 0 bases and J 4 bases, leaving 13 bases between the germline ends. CDR3 coding DNA: TGTGCCAGCAGCGTAGGCCCGGGGGGCTTTAATGAAAAACTGTTTTTT. Residues: CASSVGPGGFNEKLFF.

The chain has TRBV5-4 and TRBJ1-1; 8 bases are a match to TRBD1. CDR1 is SGHNT and CDR2 is YYREEE in the germline V gene (reference sequence). This CDR3 is built from 14 residues. V shed 6 bases and J 6 bases; nucleotides not matched to a gene: 10. CDR3 DNA: TGTGCCAGCACCCCGACAGGGGCGGATTCTGAAGCTTTCTTT. Its translation: CASTPTGADSEAFF.

The V call is TRBV5-1, the J call TRBJ1-2; 8 bases align to TRBD1. This CDR3 is 15 amino acids long. V lost 0 bases, J lost 8 bases, and 9 bases stayed unmatched. Germline V gene data show CDR1 as SGHRS and CDR2 as YFSETQ. CDR3 in DNA: TGCGCCAGCAGCTTGGCGTCAGGGGGCGCCGAGGGCTACACCTTC. Amino acid sequence: CASSLASGGAEGYTF. Filled out from reference TRBV5-1 and TRBJ1-2, the complete variable domain reads KAGVTQTPRYLIKTRGQQVTLSCSPISGHRSVSWYQQTPGQGLQFLFEYFSETQRNKGNFPGRFSGRQFSNSRSEMNVSTLELGDSALYLCASSLASGGAEGYTFGSGTRLTVV.

As to this clone: This CDR3 is also generated by other DNA sequences in the sample. J is TRBJ2-2 and V is TRBV5-6; D is undetermined. The CDR3 covers 15 residues. V was clipped by 0 bases and J by 1 base, with 7 bases between them. Germline lookup yields CDR1 SGHDT and CDR2 YYEEEE. The CDR3 nucleotides are TGTGCCAGCAGCTTGGGACTTTTGAACACCGGGGAGCTGTTTTTT. It translates to CASSLGLLNTGELFF.

The chain employs TRBV30 and TRBJ2-5, with 14 bases identical to TRBD2. Germline V lookup: CDR1 GTSNPN, CDR2 SVGIG (reference sequence). The CDR3 is 16 amino acids. V lost 0 bases and J lost 4; bases outside the gene matches: 4. For the CDR3, the DNA is TGTGCCTGGAGTGTGAGACTAGCGGGAGGGGGAGAGACCCAGTACTTC. Protein product: CAWSVRLAGGGETQYF. Full variable domain (outside the CDR3, taken from reference TRBV30 and TRBJ2-5): SQTIHQWPATLVQPVGSPLSLECTVEGTSNPNLYWYRQAAGRGLQLLFYSVGIGQISSEVPQNLSASRPQDRQFILSSKKLLLSDSGFYLCAWSVRLAGGGETQYFGPGTRLLVL.

V usage is TRBV15 and J usage is TRBJ2-3; 7 bases are shared with TRBD2. This CDR3 has 18 amino acids. The germline CDR1 and CDR2 sequences are LNHNV and YYDKDF (reference sequence). V lost 3 bases and J lost 0; bases outside the gene matches: 12. CDR3 in amino acids: CATSSRLRAGPSTDTQYF. DNA for the CDR3: TGTGCCACCAGCAGTCGATTGAGAGCGGGACCTAGCACAGATACGCAGTATTTT.

This sequence joins TRBV9 and TRBJ2-6; possible D gene TRBD2, 5 bases. The CDR3 extends over 16 amino acids. V lost 4 bases and J 0 bases, leaving 11 bases between the germline ends. Per the germline V gene, CDR1 is SGDLS and CDR2 is YYNGEE. The CDR3 is CASSSRAGSGANVLTF. CDR3 DNA: TGTGCCAGCAGCTCGAGGGCGGGCTCTGGGGCCAACGTCCTGACTTTC.